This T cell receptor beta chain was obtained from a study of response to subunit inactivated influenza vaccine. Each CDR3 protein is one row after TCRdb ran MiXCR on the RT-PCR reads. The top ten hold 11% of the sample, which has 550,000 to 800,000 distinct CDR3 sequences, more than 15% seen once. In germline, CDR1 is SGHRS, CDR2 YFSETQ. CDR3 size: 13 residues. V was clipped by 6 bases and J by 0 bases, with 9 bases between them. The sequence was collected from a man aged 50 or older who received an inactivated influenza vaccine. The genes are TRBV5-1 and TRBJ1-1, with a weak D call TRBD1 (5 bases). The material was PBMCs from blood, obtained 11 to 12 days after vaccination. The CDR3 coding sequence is TGCGCCAGCATGACAGAACTGAACACTGAAGCTTTCTTT. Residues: CASMTELNTEAFF. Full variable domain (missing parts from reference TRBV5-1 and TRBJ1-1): KAGVTQTPRYLIKTRGQQVTLSCSPISGHRSVSWYQQTPGQGLQFLFEYFSETQRNKGNFPGRFSGRQFSNSRSEMNVSTLELGDSALYLCASMTELNTEAFFGQGTRLTVV.